This TCR beta chain was captured by sequencing in a study of naive and memory T cell subsets. Study observations and caveats: RNA-based TCR counts may shift with T cell activation and differentiation. Possibly reflecting memory cells re-expressing CD45RA, a few larger clonotypes occurred in naive repertoires, especially CD8. Gini index rose across naive, CM, EM and EMRA in CD4 and CD8.

The beta constant-region primer was an equimolar mix of two oligonucleotides covering TRBC1 and TRBC2. Using its own MiXCR run on the UMI-ligation and nested PCR reads, TCRdb lists one record per CDR3 protein. The table includes around 160,000 distinct CDR3 sequences, about 18% detected once. In this sample, this clonotype turned up a few times. What it recognizes is unknown. Unmatched junction bases numbered 6, after V lost 6 bases and J lost 6 bases. CDR1 and CDR2 (germline): SNHLY, FYNNEI. The CDR3 spans 13 residues. This clonotype originated in a human donor in good health. The sequenced sample consisted of naive CD4+ T cells from blood. The rearrangement links TRBV2 to TRBJ2-3, with 7 positions matching TRBD2. This chain's CDR3 is CASRLAPPDTQYF. DNA of the CDR3: TGTGCCAGCAGACTAGCGCCGCCTGATACGCAGTATTTT.